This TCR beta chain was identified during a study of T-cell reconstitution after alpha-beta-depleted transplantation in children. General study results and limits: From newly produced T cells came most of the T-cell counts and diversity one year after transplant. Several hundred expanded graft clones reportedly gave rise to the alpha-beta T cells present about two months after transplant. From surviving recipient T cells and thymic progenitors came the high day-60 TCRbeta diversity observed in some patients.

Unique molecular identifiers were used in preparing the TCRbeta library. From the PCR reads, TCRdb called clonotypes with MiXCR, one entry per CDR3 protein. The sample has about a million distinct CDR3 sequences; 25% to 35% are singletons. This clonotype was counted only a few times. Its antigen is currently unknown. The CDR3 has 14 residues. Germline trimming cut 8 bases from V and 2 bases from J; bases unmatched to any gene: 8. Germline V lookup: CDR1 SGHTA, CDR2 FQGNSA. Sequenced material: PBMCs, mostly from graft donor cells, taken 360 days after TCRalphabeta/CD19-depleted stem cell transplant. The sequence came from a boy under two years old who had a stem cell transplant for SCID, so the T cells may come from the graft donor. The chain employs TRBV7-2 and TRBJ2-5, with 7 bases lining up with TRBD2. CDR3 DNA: TGTGCCAGCCAATTCTCGGGGGGTCAAGAGACCCAGTACTTC. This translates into CASQFSGGQETQYF. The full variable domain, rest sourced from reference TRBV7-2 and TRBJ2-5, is GAGVSQSPSNKVTEKGKDVELRCDPISGHTALYWYRQSLGQGLEFLIYFQGNSAPDKSGLPSDRFSAERTGGSVSTLTIQRTQQEDSAVYLCASQFSGGQETQYFGPGTRLLVL.